This T cell receptor beta chain was retrieved from a study of T cell responses to AZD1222 COVID-19 vaccine. Turning to the study itself: Whether given at about 4 or about 12 weeks, second doses were pooled. Study findings and constraints: Increased Spike-specific TCR breadth and depth were observed after two AZD1222 doses. White British donors predominated, females outnumbered males, and clonal diversity was possibly underestimated. Reports say nearly half of spike-specific TCRs go after unmutated variant regions.

This clone came up a few times. Its antigen is still unknown. The table came from immunoSEQ multiplex PCR; TCRdb's copy has only in-frame clones and leaves some out. This sample carries about 170,000 clones, around 91% of them seen once, and the ten largest clones take 6.5% to 8.5%. The source of this sequence is an adult in good health. Sequences were derived from peripheral blood, sampled on day 0 of AZD1222 vaccination.

The DNA of the CDR3 is TGTGCCAGCAGTCAAACAACAGGGGGATTGACTGAAGCTTTCTTT. This translates into CASSQTTGGLTEAFF. This chain connects TRBV6-5 to TRBJ1-1; 8 bases line up with TRBD1. The CDR3 is 15 amino acids. Germline V CDR1 and CDR2: MNHEY, SVGAGI. The junction had 10 bases not matched to a gene; V was cut back by 5 bases and J by 5 bases.